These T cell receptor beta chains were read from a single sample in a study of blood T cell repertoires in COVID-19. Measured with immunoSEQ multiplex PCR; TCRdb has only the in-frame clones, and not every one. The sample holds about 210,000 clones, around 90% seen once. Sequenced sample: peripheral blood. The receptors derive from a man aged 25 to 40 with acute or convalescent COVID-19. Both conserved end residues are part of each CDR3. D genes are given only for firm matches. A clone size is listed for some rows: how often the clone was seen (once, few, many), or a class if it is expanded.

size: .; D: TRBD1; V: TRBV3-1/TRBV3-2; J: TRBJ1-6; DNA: TGTGCCAGCAGCCAGGACAGGGGGAATAATTCACCCCTCCACTTT; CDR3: CASSQDRGNNSPLHF
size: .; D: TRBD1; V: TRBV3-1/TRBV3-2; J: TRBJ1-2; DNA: TGTGCCAGCAGCCAAGTAGGGGGACAGGGTAACACCTTC; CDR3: CASSQVGGQGNTF
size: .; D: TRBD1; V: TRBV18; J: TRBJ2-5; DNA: TGTGCCAGCTCACGTCACAGGGGGAAAGAGACCCAGTACTTC; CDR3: CASSRHRGKETQYF
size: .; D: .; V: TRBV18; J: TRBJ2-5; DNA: TGTGCCAGCTCACCTAGTCGGGGGGCAGAGACCCAGTACTTC; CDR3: CASSPSRGAETQYF
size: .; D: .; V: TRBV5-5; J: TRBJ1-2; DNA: TGTGCCAGCAGCTTGAACCAGGGTGACGGCTACACCTTC; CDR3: CASSLNQGDGYTF
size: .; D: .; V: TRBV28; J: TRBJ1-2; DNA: TGTGCCAGCAGCCGCCCCCAGGGCAGGAGACACTATGGCTACACCTTC; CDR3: CASSRPQGRRHYGYTF
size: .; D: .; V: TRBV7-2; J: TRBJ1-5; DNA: TGTGCCAGCAGCTTAGGTGGAGCGACGAACAATCAGCCCCAGCATTTT; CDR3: CASSLGGATNNQPQHF
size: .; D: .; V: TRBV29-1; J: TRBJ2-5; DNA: TGCAGCGTTCTTTTCGGGACCCAGTACTTC; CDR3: CSVLFGTQYF
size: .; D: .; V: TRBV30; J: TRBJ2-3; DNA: TGTGCCTGGAACCAGGGTCCCACAGATACGCAGTATTTT; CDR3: CAWNQGPTDTQYF
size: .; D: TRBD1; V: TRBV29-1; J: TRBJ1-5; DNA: TGCAGCACCTCACAGGGGGGGAATCAGCCCCAGCATTTT; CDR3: CSTSQGGNQPQHF
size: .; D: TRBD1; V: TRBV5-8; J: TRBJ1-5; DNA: TGTGCCAGCAGCTTGGCGAGGACAGGGTTAAGCAATCAGCCCCAGCATTTT; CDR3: CASSLARTGLSNQPQHF
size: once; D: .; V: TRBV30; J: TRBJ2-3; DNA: TGTGCCTGGAAACTCGGGCAGGGAAGCACAGATACGCAGTATTTT; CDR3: CAWKLGQGSTDTQYF
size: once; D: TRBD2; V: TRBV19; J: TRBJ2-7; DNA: TGTGCCAGTAGAAAATCCAGCGGGAGCTCCTACGAGCAGTACTTC; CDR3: CASRKSSGSSYEQYF
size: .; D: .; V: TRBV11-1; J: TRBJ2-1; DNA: TGTGCCAGCAGCTTAGTTGGGGGCGAGCAGTTCTTC; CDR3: CASSLVGGEQFF
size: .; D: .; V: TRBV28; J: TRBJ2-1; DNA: TGTGCCAGCAGCCCCCGGGATGAGCAGTTCTTC; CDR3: CASSPRDEQFF
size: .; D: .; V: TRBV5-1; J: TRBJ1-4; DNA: TGCGCCAGCAGCCCCCCAGCAGGGGTTGGAGAAAAACTGTTTTTT; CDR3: CASSPPAGVGEKLFF
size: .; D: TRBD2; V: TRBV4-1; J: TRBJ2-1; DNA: TGCGCCAGCAGCCCCAATTCCTTGCGGGAGTTCAATGAGCAGTTCTTC; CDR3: CASSPNSLREFNEQFF
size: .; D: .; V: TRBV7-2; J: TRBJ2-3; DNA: TGTGCCAGCAGCGTTCCCCTGACTCCAAGTACGCAGTATTTT; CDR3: CASSVPLTPSTQYF
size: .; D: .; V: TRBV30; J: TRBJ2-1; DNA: TGTGCCTGGATGGAGGGGGCCAATGAGCAGTTCTTC; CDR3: CAWMEGANEQFF
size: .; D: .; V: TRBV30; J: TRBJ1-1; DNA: TGTGCCGCCTCCGGGGGTTGGACTGAAGCTTTCTTT; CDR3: CAASGGWTEAFF
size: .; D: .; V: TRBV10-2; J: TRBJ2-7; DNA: TGCGCCAGCTCCGGACTATCTCTTTCCTACGAGCAGTACTTC; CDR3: CASSGLSLSYEQYF
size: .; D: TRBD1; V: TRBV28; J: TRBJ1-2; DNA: TGTGCCAGCAGTTCTCCGGGACAGCGTCACTATGGCTACACCTTC; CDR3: CASSSPGQRHYGYTF
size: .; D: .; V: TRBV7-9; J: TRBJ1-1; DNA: TGTGCCAGCAGCTTGGCAGGCTTGAACACTGAAGCTTTCTTT; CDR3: CASSLAGLNTEAFF